This TCR beta chain was sequenced during a study of blood T cell repertoires in COVID-19. CDR3 length: 13 residues. The V and J ends lost 9 bases and 6 bases, in that order; junction bases with no gene match: 8. Germline CDR1 reads SGHTA; CDR2 reads FQGNSA. The assay was immunoSEQ multiplex PCR, and TCRdb's table has in-frame clones only and misses some. The sample lists 270,000 or so clones, more than 75% occurring once. The origin of this receptor is a woman aged 18-35 years who had recovered from COVID-19. Sequences were obtained from PBMCs or T cells enriched from blood (not recorded which). V usage is TRBV7-2 and J usage is TRBJ1-5; 7 positions agree with TRBD1. CDR3 sequence reads: CASGTAWGQPQHF. In DNA form, the CDR3 reads TGTGCCAGTGGGACAGCCTGGGGTCAGCCCCAGCATTTT.